This TCR beta chain is drawn from a study of T cells in Graves' hyperthyroidism and ophthalmopathy. About the research overall: Peripheral blood was taken when the disease was first diagnosed, before any treatment began.

The CDR3 loop spans 13 amino acids. CDR1 DFQATT and CDR2 SNEGSKA come from the germline V gene (reference sequence). V was shortened by 6 bases and J by 1 base, with 10 bases between the two germline ends. There were TCR beta CDR3 regions amplified from RNA transcripts. A set of HTBI primers served as the primers for a first-round RT-PCR of the TCR CDR3. TCRdb reanalysed the multiplex PCR reads using MiXCR and keeps one entry per CDR3 protein. The data show about 360,000 distinct CDR3 sequences, 15% to 17% seen once. Participants, patients aged 18 to 65, had newly diagnosed hyperthyroidism with a duration under 2 months. Investigators excluded patients with uncontrolled infection, other autoimmune disease, pregnancy or lactation. This clonotype was observed many times.

The sequenced sample was blood. The chain has TRBV20-1 and TRBJ2-1; D gene uncertain. The TCR was taken from a woman aged 18 to 35 with Graves' hyperthyroidism that later progressed to Graves' ophthalmopathy. Here the CDR3 reads CSATEGSYNEQFF. CDR3 nucleotide sequence: TGCAGTGCCACGGAAGGGTCCTACAATGAGCAGTTCTTC.